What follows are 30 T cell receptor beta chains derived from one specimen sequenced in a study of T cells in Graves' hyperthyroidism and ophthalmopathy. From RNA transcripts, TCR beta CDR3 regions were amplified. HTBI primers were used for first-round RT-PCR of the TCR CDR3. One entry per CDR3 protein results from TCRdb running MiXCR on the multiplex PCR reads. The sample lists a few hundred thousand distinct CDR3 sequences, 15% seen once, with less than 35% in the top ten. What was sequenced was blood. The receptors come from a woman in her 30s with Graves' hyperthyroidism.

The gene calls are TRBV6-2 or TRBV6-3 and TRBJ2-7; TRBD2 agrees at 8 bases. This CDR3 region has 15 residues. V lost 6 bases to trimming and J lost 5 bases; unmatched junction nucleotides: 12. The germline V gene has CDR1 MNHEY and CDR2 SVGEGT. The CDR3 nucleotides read TGTGCCAGCAGAGACCCGGGACTAGTCATCCACGAGCAGTACTTC. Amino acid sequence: CASRDPGLVIHEQYF.

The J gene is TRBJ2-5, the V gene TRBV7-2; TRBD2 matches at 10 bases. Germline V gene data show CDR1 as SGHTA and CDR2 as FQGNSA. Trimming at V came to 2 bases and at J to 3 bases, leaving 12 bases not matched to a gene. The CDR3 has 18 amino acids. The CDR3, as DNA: TGTGCCAGCAGCTTAAAGGCACGGGGCCTAGCGGGGGAAGAGACCCAGTACTTC. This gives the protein CASSLKARGLAGEETQYF.

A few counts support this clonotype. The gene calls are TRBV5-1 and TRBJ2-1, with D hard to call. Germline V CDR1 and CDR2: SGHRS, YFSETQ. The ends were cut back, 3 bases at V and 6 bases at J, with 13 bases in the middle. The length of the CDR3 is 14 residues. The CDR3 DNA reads TGCGCCAGCAGCTACCGGACGTCCCGCAATGAGCAGTTCTTC. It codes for CASSYRTSRNEQFF.

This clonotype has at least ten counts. CDR3: CSARGDGGQGNTIYF. For the CDR3, the DNA is TGCAGTGCCCGCGGCGATGGGGGGCAAGGAAACACCATATATTTT. The genes are TRBV20-1 and TRBJ1-3; a possible D gene is TRBD1 (6 bases). This CDR3 is built from 15 residues. Germline lookup yields CDR1 DFQATT and CDR2 SNEGSKA (reference sequence). V lost 6 bases and J 4 bases, leaving 19 bases between the germline ends.

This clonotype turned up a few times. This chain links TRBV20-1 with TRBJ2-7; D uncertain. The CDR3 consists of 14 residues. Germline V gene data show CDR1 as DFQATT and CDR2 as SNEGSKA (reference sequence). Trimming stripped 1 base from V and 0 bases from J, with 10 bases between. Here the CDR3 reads CSARAGRSSYEQYF. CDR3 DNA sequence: TGCAGTGCTAGAGCAGGCCGGAGCTCCTACGAGCAGTACTTC.

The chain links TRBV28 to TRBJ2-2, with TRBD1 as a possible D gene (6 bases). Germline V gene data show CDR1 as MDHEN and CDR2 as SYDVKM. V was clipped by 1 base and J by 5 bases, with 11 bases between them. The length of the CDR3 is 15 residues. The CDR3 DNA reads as TGTGCCAGCAGTTTATTCCCAGGGGATACCGGGGAGCTGTTTTTT. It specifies CASSLFPGDTGELFF. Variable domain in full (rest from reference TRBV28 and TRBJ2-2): DVKVTQSSRYLVKRTGEKVFLECVQDMDHENMFWYRQDPGLGLRLIYFSYDVKMKEKGDIPEGYSVSREKKERFSLILESASTNQTSMYLCASSLFPGDTGELFFGEGSRLTVL.

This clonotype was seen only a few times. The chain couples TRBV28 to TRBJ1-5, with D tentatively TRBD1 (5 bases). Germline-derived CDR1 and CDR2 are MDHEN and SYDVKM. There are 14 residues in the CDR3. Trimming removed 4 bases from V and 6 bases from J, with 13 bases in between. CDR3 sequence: CASSYWGNGQPQHF. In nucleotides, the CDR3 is TGTGCCAGCAGTTATTGGGGGAATGGTCAGCCCCAGCATTTT.

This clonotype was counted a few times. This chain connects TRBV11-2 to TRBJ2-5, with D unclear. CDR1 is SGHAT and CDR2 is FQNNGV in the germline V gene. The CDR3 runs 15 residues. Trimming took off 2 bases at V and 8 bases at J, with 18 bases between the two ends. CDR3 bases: TGTGCCAGCAGCTTAATAACAACAGAATCGGCTACCCAGTACTTC. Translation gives CASSLITTESATQYF.

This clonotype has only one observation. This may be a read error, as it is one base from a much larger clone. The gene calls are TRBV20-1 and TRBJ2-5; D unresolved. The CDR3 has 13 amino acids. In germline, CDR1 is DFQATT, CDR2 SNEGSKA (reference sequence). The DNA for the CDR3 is TGCAGTGCCAAGGACCCCTCGGTGGAGACCCAGTGCTTC. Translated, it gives CSAKDPSVETQCF.

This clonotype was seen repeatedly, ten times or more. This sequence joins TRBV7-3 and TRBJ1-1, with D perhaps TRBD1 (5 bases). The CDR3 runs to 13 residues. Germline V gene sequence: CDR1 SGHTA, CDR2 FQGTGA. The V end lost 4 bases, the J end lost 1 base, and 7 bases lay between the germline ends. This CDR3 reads CASSYQGNTEAFF. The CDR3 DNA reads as TGTGCCAGCAGCTACCAGGGGAACACTGAAGCTTTCTTT.

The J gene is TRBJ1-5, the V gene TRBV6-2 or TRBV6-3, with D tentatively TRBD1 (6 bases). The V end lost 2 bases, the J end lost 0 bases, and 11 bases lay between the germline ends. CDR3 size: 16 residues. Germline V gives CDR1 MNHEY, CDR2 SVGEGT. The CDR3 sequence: CASSYGGPPSNQPQHF. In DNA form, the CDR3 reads TGTGCCAGCAGTTACGGGGGCCCACCTAGCAATCAGCCCCAGCATTTT.

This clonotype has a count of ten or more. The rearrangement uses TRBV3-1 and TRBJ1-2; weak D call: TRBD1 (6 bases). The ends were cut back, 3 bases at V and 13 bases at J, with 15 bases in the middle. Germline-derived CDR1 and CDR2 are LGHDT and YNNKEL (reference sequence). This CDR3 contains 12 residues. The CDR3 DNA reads TGTGCCAGCAGCCAGGGGGGCACGGGAGGCACCTTC. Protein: CASSQGGTGGTF.

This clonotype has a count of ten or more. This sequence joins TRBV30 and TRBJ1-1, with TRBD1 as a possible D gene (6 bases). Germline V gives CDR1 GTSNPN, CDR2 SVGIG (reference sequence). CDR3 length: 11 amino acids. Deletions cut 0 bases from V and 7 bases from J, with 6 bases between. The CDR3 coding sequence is TGTGCCTGGAGTGTCAGGGGTGAAGCTTTCTTT. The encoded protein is CAWSVRGEAFF.

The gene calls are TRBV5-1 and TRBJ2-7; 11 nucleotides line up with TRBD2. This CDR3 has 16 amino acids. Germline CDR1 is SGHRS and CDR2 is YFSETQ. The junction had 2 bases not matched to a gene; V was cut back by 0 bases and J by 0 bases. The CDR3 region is CASSLATSGSSYEQYF. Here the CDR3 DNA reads TGCGCCAGCAGCTTGGCAACTAGCGGGAGCTCCTACGAGCAGTACTTC.

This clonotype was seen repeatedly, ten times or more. CDR3: CASSRPPGQGPGLASEQYF. CDR3 nucleotides: TGTGCCAGCAGTCGACCCCCAGGACAGGGGCCCGGACTAGCTTCCGAGCAGTACTTC. The gene calls are TRBV7-9 and TRBJ2-7; weak D call: TRBD1 (9 bases). The CDR3 contains 19 residues. Germline V gene data show CDR1 as SEHNR and CDR2 as FQNEAQ (reference sequence). Deletions cut 6 bases from V and 6 bases from J, with 33 bases between.

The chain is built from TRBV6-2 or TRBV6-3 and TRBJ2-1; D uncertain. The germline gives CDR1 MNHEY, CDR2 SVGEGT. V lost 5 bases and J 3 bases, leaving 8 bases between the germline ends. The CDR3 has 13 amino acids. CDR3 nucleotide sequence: TGTGCCAGCAGTGTTTTGGTCTACAATGAGCAGTTCTTC. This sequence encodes CASSVLVYNEQFF.

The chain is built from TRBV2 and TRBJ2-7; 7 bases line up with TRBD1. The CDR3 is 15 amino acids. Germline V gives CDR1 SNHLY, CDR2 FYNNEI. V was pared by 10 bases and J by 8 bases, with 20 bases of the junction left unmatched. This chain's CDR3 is CANNPTRQGTDKQYF. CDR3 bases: TGTGCCAACAACCCCACAAGACAGGGAACGGACAAGCAGTACTTC.

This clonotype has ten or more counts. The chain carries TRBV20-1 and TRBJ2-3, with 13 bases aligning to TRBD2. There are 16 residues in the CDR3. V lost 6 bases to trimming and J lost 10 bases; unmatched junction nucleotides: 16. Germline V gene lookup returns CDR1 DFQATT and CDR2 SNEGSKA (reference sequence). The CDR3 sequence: CSAIPGLAGPGHAQYF. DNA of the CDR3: TGCAGTGCCATTCCGGGACTAGCGGGACCGGGTCACGCGCAGTATTTT.

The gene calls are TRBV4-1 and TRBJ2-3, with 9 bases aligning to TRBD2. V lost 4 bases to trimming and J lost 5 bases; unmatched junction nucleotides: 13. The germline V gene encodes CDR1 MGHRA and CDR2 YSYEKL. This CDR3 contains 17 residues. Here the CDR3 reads CASSPNSGRSIIDTQYF. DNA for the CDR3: TGCGCCAGCAGCCCCAATAGCGGGAGATCAATCATAGATACGCAGTATTTT.

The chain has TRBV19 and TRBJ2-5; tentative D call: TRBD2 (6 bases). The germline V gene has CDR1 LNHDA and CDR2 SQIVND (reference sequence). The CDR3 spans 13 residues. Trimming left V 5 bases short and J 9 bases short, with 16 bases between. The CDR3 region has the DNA TGTGCCAGTAGTGGAGGGCCGCCAGGGCCCCAGTACTTC. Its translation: CASSGGPPGPQYF.

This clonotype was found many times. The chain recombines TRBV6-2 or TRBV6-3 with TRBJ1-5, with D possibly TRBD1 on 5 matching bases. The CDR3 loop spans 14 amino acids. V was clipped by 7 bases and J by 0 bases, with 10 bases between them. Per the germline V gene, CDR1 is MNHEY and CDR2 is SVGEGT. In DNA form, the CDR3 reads TGTGCCAGCACGGGGGGAAATAGCAATCAGCCCCAGCATTTT. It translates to CASTGGNSNQPQHF.

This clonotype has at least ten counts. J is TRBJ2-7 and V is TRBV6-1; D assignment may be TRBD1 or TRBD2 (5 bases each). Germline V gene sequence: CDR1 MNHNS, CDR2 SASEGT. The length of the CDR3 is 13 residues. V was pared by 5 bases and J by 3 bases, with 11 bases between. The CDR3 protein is CASSTGLNYEQYF. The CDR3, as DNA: TGTGCCAGCAGTACAGGACTTAACTACGAGCAGTACTTC.

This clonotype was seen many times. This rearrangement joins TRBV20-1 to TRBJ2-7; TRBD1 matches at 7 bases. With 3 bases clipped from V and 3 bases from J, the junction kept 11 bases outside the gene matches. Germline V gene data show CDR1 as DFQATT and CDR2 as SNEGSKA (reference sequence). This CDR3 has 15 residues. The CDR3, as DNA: TGCAGTGCTAGTAGGTCAGGGGGATCGAACTACGAGCAGTACTTC. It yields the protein CSASRSGGSNYEQYF.

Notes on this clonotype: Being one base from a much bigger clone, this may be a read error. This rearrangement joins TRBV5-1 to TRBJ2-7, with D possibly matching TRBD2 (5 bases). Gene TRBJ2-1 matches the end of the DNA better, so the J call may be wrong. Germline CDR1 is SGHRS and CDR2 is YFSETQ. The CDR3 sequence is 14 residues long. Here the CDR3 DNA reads TGCGCCAGCAGCTCGGACTTCTTGGGCTACGAGCAGTTCTTC. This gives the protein CASSSDFLGYEQFF.

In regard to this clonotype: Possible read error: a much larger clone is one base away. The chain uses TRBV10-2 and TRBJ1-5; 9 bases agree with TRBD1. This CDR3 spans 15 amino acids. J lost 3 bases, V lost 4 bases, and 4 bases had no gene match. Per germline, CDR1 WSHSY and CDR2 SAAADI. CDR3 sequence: CASSGGQGTNQPQHF. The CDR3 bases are TGCGCCAGCAGTGGGGGACAGGGCACCAATCAGCCCCAGCATTTT.

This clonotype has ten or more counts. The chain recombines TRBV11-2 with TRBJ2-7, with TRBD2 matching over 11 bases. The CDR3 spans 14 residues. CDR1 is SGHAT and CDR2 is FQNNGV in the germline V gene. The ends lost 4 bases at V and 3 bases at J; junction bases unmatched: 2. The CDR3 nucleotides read TGTGCCAGCAGCTCGGGACTAGCGGACTACGAGCAGTACTTC. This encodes CASSSGLADYEQYF.

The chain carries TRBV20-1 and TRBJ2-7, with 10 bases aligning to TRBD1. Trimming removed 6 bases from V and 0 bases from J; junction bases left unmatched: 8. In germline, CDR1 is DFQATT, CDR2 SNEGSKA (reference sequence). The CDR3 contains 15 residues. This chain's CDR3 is CSAPPGTGASYEQYF. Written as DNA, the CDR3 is TGCAGTGCCCCCCCCGGGACAGGGGCCTCCTACGAGCAGTACTTC.

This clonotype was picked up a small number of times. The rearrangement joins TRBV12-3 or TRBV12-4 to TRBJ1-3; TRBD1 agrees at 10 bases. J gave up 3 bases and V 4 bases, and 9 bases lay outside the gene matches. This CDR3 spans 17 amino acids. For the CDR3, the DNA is TGTGCCAGCAGTTGGACAGGGGGATACTCTATTGGAAACACCATATATTTT. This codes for CASSWTGGYSIGNTIYF.

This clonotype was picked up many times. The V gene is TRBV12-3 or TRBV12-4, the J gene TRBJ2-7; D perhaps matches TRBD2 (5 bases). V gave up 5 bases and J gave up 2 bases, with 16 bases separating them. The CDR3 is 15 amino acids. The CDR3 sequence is CASSAPGAGTYEQYF. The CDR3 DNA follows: TGTGCCAGCAGTGCACCGGGTGCGGGTACCTACGAGCAGTACTTC.

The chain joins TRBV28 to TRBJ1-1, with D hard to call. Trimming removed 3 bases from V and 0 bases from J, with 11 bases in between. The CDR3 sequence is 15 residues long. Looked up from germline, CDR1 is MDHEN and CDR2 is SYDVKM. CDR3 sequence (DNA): TGTGCCAGCAGTTTCACCGGCGCTTTGAACACTGAAGCTTTCTTT. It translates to CASSFTGALNTEAFF.